This entry concerns a single T cell receptor (beta chain). Its cognate antigen is unknown. The data were taken from a study of long-term antiretroviral therapy in people with HIV. Germline V CDR1 and CDR2: SGHRS, YFSETQ. The CDR3 sequence is 15 residues long. V lost 7 bases and J lost 3, with 14 bases in between. Treatment locations for all participants with HIV were in the United States. Findings and caveats of the study: HIV repertoires showed narrower CDR3 length ranges than controls. Diversity increased after ART yet remained lower than in transplant donor controls. Clonal populations expanded prior to ART predominated within the repertoire at all time points.

A v3.0 immunoSEQ assay was performed at survey level. Assay used: immunoSEQ multiplex PCR; TCRdb lists only in-frame clones, some missing. This repertoire shows over 25,000 clones, approximately 93% found once; its top ten account for around a tenth. This specimen consisted of unsorted PBMCs, obtained 6.2 years after starting antiretroviral therapy. The TCR sequence derives from a man aged 35 to 55 with HIV. The V call is TRBV5-1, the J call TRBJ1-6; unclear D gene. CDR3 sequence (DNA): TGCGCCAGCGCCGGAGACGGTAGCTATAATTCACCCCTCCACTTT. This codes for CASAGDGSYNSPLHF.